Reported below is one T cell receptor beta chain. This clonotype was seen more than once but under ten times. Its antigen is unknown. Base quality data are lacking; no much larger clone is found one base away. The data were taken from a study of T-cell reconstitution after alpha-beta-depleted transplantation in children listed by TCRdb under 2016. About the full investigation: The study quantitatively tracked T-cell immune reconstitution after TCRalphabeta/CD19-depleted allogeneic hematopoietic cell transplantation in children using TCR repertoire profiling.

Receptor libraries were prepared by PCR. Sequencer: Illumina HiSeq 2500. TCR library preparation used molecular barcoding, with unique molecular identifiers applied to normalize quantification of the TCRbeta repertoire. The public reads were quality trimmed at Q25 with fastp and then assembled into clones with MiXCR by TCRdb, keeping productive beta chains. Entries are consolidated by CDR3 protein sequence, retaining the most common genes and DNA. Within this sample are some 460,000 distinct CDR3 sequences, with around 15% of them counted one time only. The leading ten clones occupy 25% to 35% of the sample. This sample's treatment or condition label indicates: allogeneic hematopoietic cell transplantation with graft depleted of TCRalphabeta T cells and CD19 B cells. Transplant recipients were children who received TCRalphabeta/CD19-depleted allogeneic hematopoietic cell grafts. The V and J ends are trimmed by 4 bases and 0 bases, leaving 11 bases between them. The CDR3 runs 15 residues from the cysteine to the phenylalanine. CDR3 DNA is the only sequence kept; it has 45 bases, read in frame from the first base. The germline V gene specifies SNHLY as CDR1 and FYNNEI as CDR2.

Study-level results and caveats: Over the following months the frequencies of hyperexpanded clones went down, and after one year T-cell counts and TCRbeta diversity were mostly credited to newly produced T cells. In some patients, the high TCRbeta diversity seen at day 60 was put down to recipient T cells and intrathymic progenitors that had survived conditioning. The apparently early recovery of alphabetaT-cell counts about two months after transplant reportedly depended on only several hundred rapidly expanded clones that came from non-depleted graft cells.

This sample comprised PBMCs, mostly from graft donor cells, obtained 360 days after TCRalphabeta/CD19-depleted stem cell transplant. This chain is built from TRBV2 and TRBJ2-3; perhaps TRBD1 is the D gene, with 5 bases matching. The sequence was collected from a boy under two years old who had a stem cell transplant for Wiskott-Aldrich syndrome, so the T cells may come from the graft donor. The DNA reads TGTGCCAGCAGTGTTTGGTGGACAAGCACAGATACGCAGTATTTT. This yields the protein CASSVWWTSTDTQYF. The CDR3, completed at both ends by the reference TRBV2 and TRBJ2-3 genes, gives the full variable domain EPEVTQTPSHQVTQMGQEVILRCVPISNHLYFYWYRQILGQKVEFLVSFYNNEISEKSEIFDDQFSVERPDGSNFTLKIRSTKLEDSAMYFCASSVWWTSTDTQYFGPGTRLTVL.